A single sample gave rise to the 26 T cell receptor beta chains below, sequenced in a study of T cells in Graves' hyperthyroidism and ophthalmopathy. TCR beta CDR3 regions were amplified from RNA transcripts. HTBI primers drove first-round RT-PCR of the TCR CDR3. One entry per CDR3 protein, called by TCRdb with MiXCR from the multiplex PCR reads. Counted here are about 270,000 distinct CDR3 sequences, roughly 22% occurring once; the ten biggest clones make up approximately 60%. The source material was blood. The source is a man aged 25-45 years with Graves' ophthalmopathy.

In this sample, this clonotype turned up a few times. This chain connects TRBV7-2 to TRBJ2-3, with D possibly being TRBD1 or TRBD2 (5 bases each). Germline V CDR1 and CDR2: SGHTA, FQGNSA. The CDR3 runs to 14 residues. Trimming left V 4 bases short and J 6 bases short, with 14 bases between. CDR3: CASSSKGEWDTQYF. In DNA form, the CDR3 reads TGTGCCAGCAGCTCAAAAGGGGAGTGGGATACGCAGTATTTT.

This clonotype was picked up many times. The chain employs TRBV3-1 and TRBJ2-5; 8 bases map to TRBD1. Germline V lookup: CDR1 LGHDT, CDR2 YNNKEL (reference sequence). Trimming removed 3 bases from V and 1 base from J; junction bases left unmatched: 10. The CDR3 is 17 residues long. This CDR3 reads CASSHPQGASAQETQYF. CDR3 bases: TGTGCCAGCAGCCATCCCCAGGGGGCGAGCGCCCAAGAGACCCAGTACTTC.

The V and J genes are TRBV30 and TRBJ2-5; 16 bases agree with TRBD2. The V gene end was trimmed by 2 bases and the J gene end by 5 bases; junction bases not matched to a gene: 8. This CDR3 is 17 amino acids long. Germline loops: CDR1 GTSNPN, CDR2 SVGIG (reference sequence). Here the CDR3 reads CAWSRGTSGRAEETQYF. The CDR3 DNA follows: TGTGCCTGGAGTCGAGGGACTAGCGGGAGGGCGGAGGAGACCCAGTACTTC.

The table lists this clonotype with a few counts. The V gene is TRBV20-1, the J gene TRBJ2-3; TRBD2 agrees at 9 bases. The CDR3 sequence is 13 residues long. CDR1 DFQATT and CDR2 SNEGSKA come from the germline V gene (reference sequence). The trim removed 4 bases at V and 11 bases at J, leaving 10 bases unmatched. The CDR3 DNA is TGCAGTGCTATTCCGGGACTAGCCTTTGGGCAGTATTTT. Encoded protein: CSAIPGLAFGQYF.

CDR3 region: CASRSTGASYGYTF. The DNA for the CDR3 is TGTGCCAGCAGAAGCACAGGGGCCTCCTATGGCTACACCTTC. This chain uses TRBV6-1 with TRBJ1-2; 7 bases are shared with TRBD1. Per the germline V gene, CDR1 is MNHNS and CDR2 is SASEGT. Losses at the gene ends were 6 bases for V and 4 bases for J; bases not matched to a gene: 8. The CDR3 has 14 residues.

The rearrangement joins TRBV5-8 to TRBJ1-4; D is undetermined. The CDR3 totals 13 residues. Germline V gene sequence: CDR1 SGHTS, CDR2 YDEGEE. V lost 3 bases, J lost 8 bases, and 11 bases lay in between. CDR3 nucleotide sequence: TGTGCCAGCAGCTGGGTCACCCTCGAAAAACTGTTTTTT. Its protein product is CASSWVTLEKLFF.

This clonotype was counted at least ten times. V and J are TRBV12-3 or TRBV12-4 and TRBJ2-3, with 13 positions matching TRBD2. The CDR3 spans 16 residues. Trimming cost V 6 bases and J 6 bases; bases outside gene matches: 9. The CDR3 region is CASSNGLAGVYDTQYF. CDR3 sequence (DNA): TGTGCCAGCAGCAACGGACTAGCGGGAGTGTATGATACGCAGTATTTT.

The V gene is TRBV12-5, the J gene TRBJ2-1; 13 bases map to TRBD2. V shed 7 bases and J 8 bases; nucleotides not matched to a gene: 5. Germline V CDR1 and CDR2: LGHNT, FRNRAP. There are 14 residues in the CDR3. In DNA form, the CDR3 reads TGTGCTAGTGCCCCGGGACTAGCGGGATATGAGCAGTTCTTC. This encodes CASAPGLAGYEQFF.

The chain is built from TRBV5-8 and TRBJ2-7; 7 positions agree with TRBD1. There are 13 residues in the CDR3. Germline CDR1 reads SGHTS; CDR2 reads YDEGEE. With V trimmed by 5 bases and J by 3 bases, 5 bases remained unmatched. The CDR3 DNA sequence: TGTGCCAGCAGGGGGGACAGTTACTACGAGCAGTACTTC. This gives the protein CASRGDSYYEQYF.

At least ten counts were recorded for this clonotype. This sequence joins TRBV20-1 and TRBJ2-7; TRBD1 aligns across 7 bases. CDR1 is DFQATT and CDR2 is SNEGSKA in the germline V gene (reference sequence). V lost 5 bases, J lost 2 bases, and 12 bases stayed unmatched. This CDR3 spans 15 amino acids. The CDR3 DNA reads TGCAGTGCTCTTTTCCTGGGGACAGCAACCTACGAGCAGTACTTC. Encoded protein: CSALFLGTATYEQYF.

This clonotype was seen repeatedly, ten times or more. V gene TRBV20-1 combines with J gene TRBJ2-5; 9 nucleotides align to TRBD1. J lost 5 bases, V lost 3 bases, and 4 bases had no gene match. CDR1 DFQATT and CDR2 SNEGSKA come from the germline V gene (reference sequence). CDR3 length: 13 residues. This CDR3 reads CSASYRGHETQYF. The CDR3 DNA reads TGCAGTGCTAGTTACAGGGGGCATGAGACCCAGTACTTC.

About this clonotype itself: Compared with germline, one end of the junction differs, possibly owing to a read error. V gene TRBV11-2 combines with J gene TRBJ1-5; TRBD1 matches at 7 bases. Germline CDR1 SGHAT, CDR2 FQNNGV. The length of the CDR3 is 14 residues. CDR3 protein: CASSQRQGAPAQHF. CDR3 nucleotides: TGCGCCAGCAGCCAGAGACAGGGTGCCCCGGCCCAGCATTTT.

The genes are TRBV28 and TRBJ2-2; TRBD1 is a possible D gene (6 bases). This CDR3 region has 18 residues. CDR1 is MDHEN and CDR2 is SYDVKM in the germline V gene. Deletions cut 2 bases from V and 0 bases from J, with 16 bases between. CDR3 sequence reads: CASSLTMGATANTGELFF. The CDR3, as DNA: TGTGCCAGCAGTTTAACAATGGGGGCCACCGCGAACACCGGGGAGCTGTTTTTT.

This clonotype was detected many times. This sequence joins TRBV28 and TRBJ2-1; tentative D call: TRBD2 (5 bases). This CDR3 contains 15 residues. V was pared by 5 bases and J by 6 bases, with 17 bases between. The germline CDR1 and CDR2 sequences are MDHEN and SYDVKM. CDR3 residues: CASSRRNPPPNEQFF. CDR3 nucleotide sequence: TGTGCCAGCAGTCGGAGGAACCCCCCCCCCAATGAGCAGTTCTTC.

This chain links TRBV10-3 with TRBJ2-3; D is unclear. The CDR3 covers 14 residues. Looked up from germline, CDR1 is ENHRY and CDR2 is SYGVKD. The germline V and J ends were trimmed by 2 bases and 0 bases, with 6 bases remaining between them. CDR3 region: CAISEGPSTDTQYF. Here the CDR3 DNA reads TGTGCCATCAGTGAGGGCCCTAGCACAGATACGCAGTATTTT.

At least ten counts were recorded for this clonotype. This rearrangement joins TRBV18 to TRBJ1-4; D perhaps matches TRBD1 (5 bases). Between the trimmed V and J ends, which lost 0 bases and 5 bases, there was a span of 10 bases. Germline V gives CDR1 KGHSH, CDR2 LQKENI. This CDR3 has 15 residues. CDR3 bases: TGTGCCAGCTCACCACCGAGCGGGGGAAATGAAAAACTGTTTTTT. Translating gives CASSPPSGGNEKLFF.

This clonotype was counted at least ten times. This chain uses TRBV4-2 with TRBJ2-1, with a tentative D call TRBD2 (6 bases). Trimming left V 3 bases short and J 0 bases short, with 12 bases between. The CDR3 is made up of 16 amino acids. Germline V gives CDR1 LGHNA, CDR2 YNFKEQ. The CDR3, as DNA: TGTGCCAGCAGCCATGGTGGGACTGCCTCCTACAATGAGCAGTTCTTC. This translates into CASSHGGTASYNEQFF.

This clonotype has more than one count but fewer than ten. V usage is TRBV20-1 and J usage is TRBJ2-3; tentatively, D is TRBD1 or TRBD2 (5 bases each). The CDR3 totals 14 residues. V was cut by 8 bases and J by 2 bases, with 17 bases left in between. CDR1 and CDR2 (germline): DFQATT, SNEGSKA (reference sequence). CDR3 amino acids: CSPQGGPSTDTQYF. The CDR3 DNA reads TGCAGTCCTCAGGGCGGGCCCTCCACAGATACGCAGTATTTT.

This sequence joins TRBV20-1 and TRBJ1-5; D perhaps matches TRBD1 (6 bases). The CDR3 is made up of 16 amino acids. V gave up 3 bases and J gave up 0 bases, with 15 bases separating them. Germline CDR1 reads DFQATT; CDR2 reads SNEGSKA (reference sequence). CDR3 amino acids: CSARASGTYSNQPQHF. In DNA form, the CDR3 reads TGCAGTGCTAGGGCCTCCGGGACATATAGCAATCAGCCCCAGCATTTT.

This clonotype showed up just a few times. This chain connects TRBV28 to TRBJ2-1; 13 bases align to TRBD2. The length of the CDR3 is 15 residues. V gave up 4 bases and J gave up 10 bases; unmatched junction bases: 7. CDR1 and CDR2 from the germline V gene are MDHEN and SYDVKM. CDR3 amino acids: CASSSPLAGGKEQFF. The CDR3 region has the DNA TGTGCCAGCAGTTCACCACTAGCGGGGGGGAAGGAGCAGTTCTTC.

This clonotype was detected many times. The chain carries TRBV24-1 and TRBJ1-1; no definite D call. CDR1 is KGHDR, CDR2 SFDVKD, per germline. Trimming took off 7 bases at V and 1 base at J, with 18 bases between the two ends. The CDR3 sequence is 16 residues long. In DNA form, the CDR3 reads TGTGCCACCAGGGGAGGGCAGGCAGGCAAGAACACTGAAGCTTTCTTT. It encodes CATRGGQAGKNTEAFF.

This clonotype was recorded many times. V and J are TRBV5-1 and TRBJ2-1; 9 nucleotides align to TRBD2. This CDR3 has 20 amino acids. Germline trimming cut 0 bases from V and 3 bases from J; bases unmatched to any gene: 16. Germline CDR1 and CDR2: SGHRS and YFSETQ. DNA for the CDR3: TGCGCCAGCAGCTTGGAGCCTAGCGGGATAACCCGGGGGGGCTACAATGAGCAGTTCTTC. This gives the protein CASSLEPSGITRGGYNEQFF. The variable domain in full, with the rest retrieved from reference TRBV5-1 and TRBJ2-1, is KAGVTQTPRYLIKTRGQQVTLSCSPISGHRSVSWYQQTPGQGLQFLFEYFSETQRNKGNFPGRFSGRQFSNSRSEMNVSTLELGDSALYLCASSLEPSGITRGGYNEQFFGPGTRLTVL.

This clonotype was seen ten or more times. This chain connects TRBV11-3 to TRBJ1-1, with 10 positions matching TRBD1. The CDR3 totals 17 residues. Germline CDR1 SGHNT, CDR2 YENEEA. Unmatched junction bases numbered 10, after V lost 4 bases and J lost 2 bases. The CDR3 sequence is CASSWGQGRGQNTEAFF. CDR3 in DNA: TGTGCCAGCAGCTGGGGACAGGGGCGAGGTCAAAACACTGAAGCTTTCTTT.

CDR3 in DNA: TGCAGTGCCCCGGGACCTATCACAGATACGCAGTATTTT. Its translation is CSAPGPITDTQYF. The chain combines TRBV20-1 with TRBJ2-3; either TRBD1 or TRBD2 may fit D (5 bases each). The CDR3 runs to 13 residues. Germline values: CDR1 DFQATT, CDR2 SNEGSKA (reference sequence). Trimming left V 6 bases short and J 2 bases short, with 12 bases between.

The CDR3 sequence: CASSQDENLGTEAFF. The DNA for the CDR3 is TGCGCCAGCAGCCAAGATGAAAACCTAGGAACTGAAGCTTTCTTT. This sequence joins TRBV4-1 and TRBJ1-1; D ambiguous. The CDR3 extends over 15 amino acids. Germline V gene sequence: CDR1 MGHRA, CDR2 YSYEKL. The germline V and J ends were trimmed by 0 bases and 5 bases, with 13 bases remaining between them.

This clonotype was seen many times. The chain recombines TRBV28 with TRBJ2-7; 7 bases are shared with TRBD1. CDR1 is MDHEN and CDR2 is SYDVKM in the germline V gene. This CDR3 is built from 12 residues. Unmatched junction bases numbered 3, after V lost 4 bases and J lost 6 bases. The CDR3 DNA reads as TGTGCCAGCAGTTCGACAGGGCGCGAGCAGTACTTC. Its translation is CASSSTGREQYF.